This TCR beta chain was captured in a study of human T cells and chemical hapten exposure. Across the whole study: Sensitizing treatment utilized 2% DPC over a 2 cm by 2 cm portion of upper inner arm skin. Study conclusions and caveats: The study found that DPC sensitization did not change TCRs above 1 in 1000 frequency. Relative to controls, expanded TCRs formed significantly more large CDR3 similarity clusters.

This clonotype was counted a few times. Its antigen is not identified. This sample's time point: patch test 1, 2 weeks after DPC sensitization. Treatment meaning: therapeutic diphenylcyclopropenone sensitization with weekly scalp DPC. Someone pulled total RNA out of unfractionated whole blood. Via MiXCR, TCRdb re-called the RACE reads, giving one row per CDR3 protein. The table records approximately 57,000 distinct CDR3 sequences, 9.3% of them present only once. This CDR3 contains 16 residues. Germline CDR1 LGHNA, CDR2 YNFKEQ. Trimming removed 5 bases from V and 0 bases from J, with 16 bases in between.

This clonotype was sampled from a woman aged 40-49 years with alopecia areata. Some clones in this sample may be carry-over from other donors' samples. Sequences were derived from whole blood, sampled in connection with sensitization to the hapten diphenylcyclopropenone (DPC). This sequence joins TRBV4-2 and TRBJ1-1, with D possibly TRBD1 on 5 matching bases. CDR3 amino acids: CASSILGSGVNTEAFF. CDR3 DNA: TGTGCCAGCAGCATCCTTGGTTCGGGGGTGAACACTGAAGCTTTCTTT.